This TCR beta chain was recorded in a study of follicular helper T cells after annual influenza vaccination. Regarding the study as a whole: ICOS+CD38+ cTfh clonality tracked population frequency, and its change tracked circulating plasmablast change.

Assay: immunoSEQ multiplex PCR; the TCRdb copy retains only in-frame clones and omits some. Counted here are some 4,000 clones, 82% occurring once; the ten biggest clones make up roughly 0.9%. Concerning this clone: The antigen is undetermined.

CDR1 SGHTA and CDR2 FQGNSA come from the germline V gene. The CDR3 is 16 residues long. J was trimmed by 5 bases and V by 8 bases; bases with no gene match: 10. Time point reported: 2015-2016 season, 7 days after influenza vaccination. Adults received seasonal inactivated influenza vaccine, with sorted blood CD4 subsets sequenced before and after. Donors with HIV/AIDS, active malignancy, immunomodulators or active illness were excluded. Each time point used about 35 to 110 mL of blood. This clonotype originated in an adult who received the influenza vaccine. This chain joins TRBV7-2 and TRBJ1-4; TRBD1 agrees at 11 bases. The source was CXCR5+ CD38- circulating T follicular helper cells from blood, collected 7 days after influenza vaccination. The subset here: circulating Tfh, non-naive CD4+CXCR5+PD-1+ (ICOS+CD38+ or ICOS-CD38-). Here the CDR3 DNA reads TGTGCCAGCCGCCGGGTCGGGACAGGGGGGAATGAAAAACTGTTTTTT. It translates to CASRRVGTGGNEKLFF.